A single sample is the source of the 24 T cell receptor beta chains below, sequenced in a study of blood T cell repertoires in COVID-19 (dated by TCRdb to 2019 to 2021). Libraries were made using the immunoSEQ multiplex PCR assay. Drawn from immuneACCESS, this table holds only the in-frame rearrangements with V and J called that TCRdb kept. Clones are partly lost; checked studies trace under half to an unresolved V gene and leave the rest unexplained. The sample profile shows fewer than 350,000 clones; around 91% of them were found once. 1.7% of the sample is in the top ten clones. The sample comprised PBMCs or T cells enriched from blood (not recorded which). The source of these receptors is a woman younger than 35 with acute COVID-19.

This clone is a singleton in its sample. The rearrangement uses TRBV4-2 and TRBJ1-2; 7 bases agree with TRBD1. Germline-derived CDR1 and CDR2 are LGHNA and YNFKEQ. This CDR3 has 16 residues. V dropped 5 bases and J dropped 0; count of bases not matched to a gene: 9. CDR3 sequence reads: CASSDTGQLSNYGYTF. The CDR3 DNA follows: TGTGCCAGCAGCGATACGGGACAGCTCTCTAACTATGGCTACACCTTC.

This chain connects TRBV24-1 to TRBJ1-5; 7 nucleotides line up with TRBD1. In germline, CDR1 is KGHDR, CDR2 SFDVKD. The trim removed 6 bases at V and 2 bases at J, leaving 6 bases unmatched. This CDR3 comprises 15 residues. CDR3 coding DNA: TGTGCCACCAGTACAGGGGAGGCTGGCAATCAGCCCCAGCATTTT. This encodes CATSTGEAGNQPQHF.

The CDR3 sequence is CATTGGAGQPQHF. CDR3 DNA: TGTGCCACCACAGGGGGCGCAGGCCAGCCCCAGCATTTT. J is TRBJ1-5 and V is TRBV24-1, with 8 bases fitting TRBD1. J gave up 7 bases and V 8 bases, and 6 bases lay outside the gene matches. Germline CDR1 is KGHDR and CDR2 is SFDVKD. CDR3 length: 13 amino acids.

This rearrangement joins TRBV6-5 to TRBJ2-4, with D tentatively TRBD2 (6 bases). The CDR3 runs to 16 residues. V lost 3 bases and J 1 base, leaving 13 bases between the germline ends. Germline V gene lookup returns CDR1 MNHEY and CDR2 SVGAGI. Here the CDR3 reads CASSYGGVSAKNIQYF. CDR3 nucleotides: TGTGCCAGCAGTTATGGCGGGGTCTCGGCCAAAAACATTCAGTACTTC.

This chain's CDR3 is CASSIVGGKNIQYF. CDR3 nucleotides: TGTGCCAGTAGTATAGTAGGGGGCAAAAACATTCAGTACTTC. The chain combines TRBV19 with TRBJ2-4; perhaps TRBD1 as D (6 bases). CDR1 LNHDA and CDR2 SQIVND come from the germline V gene (reference sequence). The CDR3 spans 14 residues. V lost 1 base, J lost 3 bases, and 7 bases lay in between.

The sample holds one count of this clone. This sequence joins TRBV9 and TRBJ1-6, with no clear D. CDR1 SGDLS and CDR2 YYNGEE come from the germline V gene. V shed 0 bases and J shed 9 bases, with 10 bases lying between them. The CDR3 length is 14 residues. CDR3 coding DNA: TGTGCCAGCAGCGTAGCAGGTGAGGGTTCACCCCTCCACTTT. It yields the protein CASSVAGEGSPLHF.

The rearrangement uses TRBV10-3 and TRBJ2-3; 7 bases map to TRBD2. The CDR3 runs to 11 residues. After removal of 10 bases from V and 4 bases from J, the junction contained 2 bases not matched to a gene. CDR1 is ENHRY and CDR2 is SYGVKD in the germline V gene. CDR3 sequence reads: CATGLADTQYF. The CDR3 nucleotides read TGTGCCACCGGACTAGCAGATACGCAGTATTTT.

This chain uses TRBV4-3 with TRBJ1-5; 8 bases map to TRBD1. Losses at the gene ends were 4 bases for V and 0 bases for J; bases not matched to a gene: 8. CDR3 length: 17 amino acids. CDR1 and CDR2 from the germline V gene are LGHNA and YSLEER. The chain's CDR3 is CASSPGGTGYSNQPQHF. Here the CDR3 DNA reads TGCGCCAGCAGCCCTGGTGGGACAGGATATAGCAATCAGCCCCAGCATTTT.

This CDR3 is CASRLAEKETQYF. In DNA form, the CDR3 reads TGTGCCAGCAGACTAGCGGAAAAAGAGACCCAGTACTTC. V is TRBV12-3 or TRBV12-4 and J is TRBJ2-5; 8 bases match TRBD2. The CDR3 extends over 13 amino acids. Trimming at V came to 6 bases and at J to 3 bases, leaving 3 bases not matched to a gene.

The chain carries TRBV6-4 and TRBJ1-1; perhaps TRBD1 as D (5 bases). This CDR3 has 14 amino acids. V gave up 6 bases and J gave up 4 bases, with 15 bases separating them. Per germline, CDR1 MRHNA and CDR2 SNTAGT. The CDR3 loop reads CASRRQTVGTEAFF. The CDR3 DNA follows: TGTGCCAGCAGAAGACAGACGGTGGGCACTGAAGCTTTCTTT.

The J gene is TRBJ1-2, the V gene TRBV30, with D tentatively TRBD1 (5 bases). Germline CDR1 and CDR2: GTSNPN and SVGIG (reference sequence). V dropped 7 bases and J dropped 4 bases, with 7 bases sitting between them. The CDR3 is 10 amino acids. The CDR3 loop reads CASGAYGYTF. The CDR3 nucleotides read TGTGCCTCTGGGGCCTATGGCTACACCTTC.

The chain carries TRBV29-1 and TRBJ2-7, with 12 bases matching TRBD2. Looked up from germline, CDR1 is SQVTM and CDR2 is ANQGSEA. The CDR3 sequence is 13 residues long. V was pared by 8 bases and J by 4 bases, with 6 bases of the junction left unmatched. This CDR3 reads CSFSSGRAYEQYF. The DNA for the CDR3 is TGCAGCTTCTCTAGCGGGAGGGCTTACGAGCAGTACTTC.

The chain employs TRBV19 and TRBJ2-7, with TRBD1 matching 10 bases. Germline lookup yields CDR1 LNHDA and CDR2 SQIVND (reference sequence). The trim removed 5 bases at V and 7 bases at J, leaving 8 bases unmatched. The CDR3 spans 14 residues. CDR3 residues: CASSADRGMREQYF. The CDR3 DNA reads TGTGCCAGTAGTGCGGACAGGGGGATGCGTGAGCAGTACTTC.

The rearrangement uses TRBV3-1 (or the pseudogene TRBV3-2) and TRBJ1-5; TRBD1 matches at 10 bases. This CDR3 is built from 15 residues. Germline V gene data show CDR1 as LGHDT and CDR2 as YNNKEL (reference sequence). The J segment lost 6 bases and the V segment lost 3 bases, leaving 5 bases of the junction unmatched. The CDR3 loop reads CASSHGDRGGQPQHF. CDR3 in DNA: TGTGCCAGCAGCCATGGGGACAGGGGTGGTCAGCCCCAGCATTTT.

The J gene is TRBJ1-2, the V gene TRBV7-8, with D possibly being TRBD1 (6 bases). CDR3 length equals 17 residues. Between the trimmed V and J ends, which lost 3 bases and 1 base, there was a span of 18 bases. The germline V gene encodes CDR1 SGHVS and CDR2 FQNEAQ. CDR3 loop: CASSFDRSLPGNYGYTF. The CDR3 DNA follows: TGTGCCAGCAGCTTCGACAGGTCTTTACCTGGTAACTATGGCTACACCTTC.

This clone was seen a few times. J is TRBJ1-3 and V is TRBV6-2 or TRBV6-3, with a tentative D call TRBD1 (6 bases). CDR1 is MNHEY and CDR2 is SVGEGT in the germline V gene. The CDR3 extends over 16 amino acids. Between the trimmed V and J ends, which lost 2 bases and 0 bases, there was a span of 11 bases. The CDR3 loop reads CASSYRDMFSGNTIYF. The CDR3 coding sequence is TGTGCCAGCAGTTACCGGGACATGTTCTCTGGAAACACCATATATTTT.

The genes are TRBV24-1 and TRBJ1-2, with 9 bases aligning to TRBD1. J lost 6 bases, V lost 1 base, and 14 bases had no gene match. The CDR3 contains 18 residues. Germline CDR1 and CDR2: KGHDR and SFDVKD. CDR3 amino acids: CATSDFSGTGRTKDGYTF. The DNA of the CDR3 is TGTGCCACCAGTGATTTTTCCGGGACAGGGAGGACGAAGGATGGCTACACCTTC.

V is TRBV18 and J is TRBJ2-5; no clear D. Germline lookup yields CDR1 KGHSH and CDR2 LQKENI. This CDR3 is built from 14 residues. Trimming removed 1 base from V and 2 bases from J, with 8 bases in between. The CDR3 DNA is TGTGCCAGCTCACCACTTGAGGCGCAAGAGACCCAGTACTTC. Protein sequence: CASSPLEAQETQYF.

The gene calls are TRBV15 and TRBJ1-1, with 9 nucleotides matching TRBD1. Germline V gene data show CDR1 as LNHNV and CDR2 as YYDKDF (reference sequence). Trimming at V came to 3 bases and at J to 1 base, leaving 3 bases not matched to a gene. The CDR3 is 15 amino acids. CDR3 sequence (DNA): TGTGCCACCAGCAGGCTGACAGGGGGGAACACTGAAGCTTTCTTT. Translating gives CATSRLTGGNTEAFF.

V and J are TRBV28 and TRBJ1-5; TRBD1 is a possible D gene (6 bases). In germline, CDR1 is MDHEN, CDR2 SYDVKM. CDR3 length: 16 amino acids. Trimming removed 8 bases at V and 1 base at J, with 18 bases between. The CDR3 DNA sequence: TGTGCCAGCTCACGAAGACAGGATTCGAGCAATCAGCCCCAGCATTTT. It is translated as CASSRRQDSSNQPQHF.

The chain combines TRBV21-1 with TRBJ2-7; whether TRBD1, the table's D call, matches the DNA was not checked. TRBV21-1 is tagged as a pseudogene. The CDR3 length is 14 residues. CDR3 DNA sequence: TGTGCCAGCAGCATCCGGGACAAGATCTACGAGCAGTACTTC. Its translation is CASSIRDKIYEQYF.

The chain recombines TRBV9 with TRBJ1-3; D unresolved. Germline V gene sequence: CDR1 SGDLS, CDR2 YYNGEE. V lost 0 bases and J 0 bases, leaving 10 bases between the germline ends. The CDR3 totals 16 residues. This CDR3 reads CASSVDSPSSGNTIYF. CDR3 in DNA: TGTGCCAGCAGCGTAGACTCCCCGAGCTCTGGAAACACCATATATTTT.

The chain recombines TRBV4-1 with TRBJ2-2, with TRBD1 as a possible D gene (6 bases). V lost 1 base and J lost 13, with 22 bases in between. The CDR3 sequence is 16 residues long. Germline V gene lookup returns CDR1 MGHRA and CDR2 YSYEKL. The CDR3 loop is CASSQVRVNRDIGLFF. Written as DNA, the CDR3 is TGCGCCAGCAGCCAAGTCAGAGTCAACCGGGACATTGGGCTGTTTTTT.

The J gene is TRBJ2-1, the V gene TRBV30, with TRBD2 matching over 14 bases. This CDR3 region has 15 residues. With 5 bases clipped from V and 8 bases from J, the junction kept 8 bases outside the gene matches. CDR1 GTSNPN and CDR2 SVGIG come from the germline V gene (reference sequence). CDR3 in amino acids: CAWGLAGGLFDEQFF. CDR3 sequence (DNA): TGTGCCTGGGGACTAGCGGGAGGTCTTTTCGATGAGCAGTTCTTC.